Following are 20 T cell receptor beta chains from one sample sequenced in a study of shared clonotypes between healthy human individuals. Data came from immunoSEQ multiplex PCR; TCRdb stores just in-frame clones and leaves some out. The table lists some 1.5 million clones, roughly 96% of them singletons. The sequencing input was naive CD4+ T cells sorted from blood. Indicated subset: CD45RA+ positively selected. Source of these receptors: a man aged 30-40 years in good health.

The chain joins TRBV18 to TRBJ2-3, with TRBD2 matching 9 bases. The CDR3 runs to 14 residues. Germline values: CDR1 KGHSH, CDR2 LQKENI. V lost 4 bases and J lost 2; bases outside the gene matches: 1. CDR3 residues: CASSRTSVTDTQYF. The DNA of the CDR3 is TGTGCCAGCTCACGGACTAGCGTCACAGATACGCAGTATTTT.

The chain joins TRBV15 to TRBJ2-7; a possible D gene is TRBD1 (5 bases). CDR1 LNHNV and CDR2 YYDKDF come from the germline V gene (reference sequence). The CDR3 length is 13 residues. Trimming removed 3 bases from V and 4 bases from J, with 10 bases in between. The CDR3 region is CATSSGHAYEQYF. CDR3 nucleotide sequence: TGTGCCACCAGCAGCGGACACGCGTACGAGCAGTACTTC.

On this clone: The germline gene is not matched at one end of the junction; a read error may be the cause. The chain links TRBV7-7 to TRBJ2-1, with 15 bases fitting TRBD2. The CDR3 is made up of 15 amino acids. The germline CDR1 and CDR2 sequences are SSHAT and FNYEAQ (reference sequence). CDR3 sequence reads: CASSPGLAGGVEQFF. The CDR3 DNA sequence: TGTGCTAGCAGCCCTGGACTAGCGGGAGGGGTTGAGCAGTTCTTC.

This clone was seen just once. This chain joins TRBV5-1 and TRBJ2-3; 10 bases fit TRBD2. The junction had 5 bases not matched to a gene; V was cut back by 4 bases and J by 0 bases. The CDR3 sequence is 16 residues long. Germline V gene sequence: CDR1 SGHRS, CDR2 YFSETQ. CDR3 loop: CASSQGLAASTDTQYF. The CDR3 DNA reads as TGCGCCAGCAGCCAAGGACTAGCGGCCAGCACAGATACGCAGTATTTT.

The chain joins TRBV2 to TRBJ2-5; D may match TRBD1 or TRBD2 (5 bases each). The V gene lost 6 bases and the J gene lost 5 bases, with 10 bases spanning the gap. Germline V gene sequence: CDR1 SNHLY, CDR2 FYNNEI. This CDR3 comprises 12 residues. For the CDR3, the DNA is TGTGCCAGCAGCCGGGACGCCGAGACCCAGTACTTC. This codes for CASSRDAETQYF.

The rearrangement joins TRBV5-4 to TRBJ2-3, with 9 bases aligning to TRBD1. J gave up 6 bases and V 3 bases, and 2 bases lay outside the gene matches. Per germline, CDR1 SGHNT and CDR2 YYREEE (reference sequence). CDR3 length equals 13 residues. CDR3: CASSSDRGDTQYF. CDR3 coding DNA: TGTGCCAGCAGCTCCGACAGGGGGGATACGCAGTATTTT.

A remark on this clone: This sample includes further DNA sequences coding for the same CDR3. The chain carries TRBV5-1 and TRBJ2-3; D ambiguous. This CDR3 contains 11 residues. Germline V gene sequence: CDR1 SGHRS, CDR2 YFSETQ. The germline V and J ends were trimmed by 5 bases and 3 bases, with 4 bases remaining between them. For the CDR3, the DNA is TGCGCCAGCAGTGAGACAGATACGCAGTATTTT. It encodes CASSETDTQYF.

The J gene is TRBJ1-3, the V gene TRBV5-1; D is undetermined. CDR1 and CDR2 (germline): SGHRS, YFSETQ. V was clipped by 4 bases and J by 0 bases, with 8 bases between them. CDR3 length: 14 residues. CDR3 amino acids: CASSAYGSGNTIYF. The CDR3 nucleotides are TGCGCCAGCAGCGCCTATGGCTCTGGAAACACCATATATTTT.

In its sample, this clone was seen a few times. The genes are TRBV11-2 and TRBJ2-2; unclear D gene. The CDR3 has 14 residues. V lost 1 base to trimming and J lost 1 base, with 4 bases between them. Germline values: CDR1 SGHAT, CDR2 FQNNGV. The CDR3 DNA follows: TGTGCCAGCAGCTTAGCGGTGAACACCGGGGAGCTGTTTTTT. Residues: CASSLAVNTGELFF.

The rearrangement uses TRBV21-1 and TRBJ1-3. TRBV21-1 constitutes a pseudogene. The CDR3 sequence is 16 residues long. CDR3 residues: CASSKVLGEKMHTIYF. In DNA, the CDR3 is TGTGCCAGCAGCAAAGTCCTGGGAGAGAAGATGCACACCATATATTTT.

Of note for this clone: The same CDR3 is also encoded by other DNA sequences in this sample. CDR3 protein: CASSLRGAGANVLTF. CDR3 in DNA: TGTGCCAGCAGCTTAAGGGGGGCCGGGGCCAACGTCCTGACTTTC. The rearrangement joins TRBV5-4 to TRBJ2-6; possibly TRBD1 or TRBD2 for D (6 bases each). The CDR3 spans 15 residues. The V end was cut by 2 bases, the J end by 4 bases, with 10 bases between. Looked up from germline, CDR1 is SGHNT and CDR2 is YYREEE (reference sequence).

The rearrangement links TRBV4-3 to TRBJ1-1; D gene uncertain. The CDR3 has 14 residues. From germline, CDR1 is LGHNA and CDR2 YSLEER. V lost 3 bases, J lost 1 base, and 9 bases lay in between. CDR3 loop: CASSQQMANTEAFF. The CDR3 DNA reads TGCGCCAGCAGCCAGCAGATGGCGAACACTGAAGCTTTCTTT.

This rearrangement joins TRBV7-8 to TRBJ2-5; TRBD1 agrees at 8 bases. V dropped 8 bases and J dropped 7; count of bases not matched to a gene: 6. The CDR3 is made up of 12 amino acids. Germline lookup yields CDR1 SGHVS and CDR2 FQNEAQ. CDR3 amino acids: CASGQGMGTQYF. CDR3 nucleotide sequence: TGTGCCAGCGGACAGGGAATGGGGACCCAGTACTTC.

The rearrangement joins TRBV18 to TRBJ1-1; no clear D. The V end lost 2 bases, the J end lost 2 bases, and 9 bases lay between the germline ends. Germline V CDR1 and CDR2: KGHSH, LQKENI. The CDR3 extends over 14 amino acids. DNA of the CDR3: TGTGCCAGCTCACCAGGGCTAAGTAACACTGAAGCTTTCTTT. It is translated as CASSPGLSNTEAFF.

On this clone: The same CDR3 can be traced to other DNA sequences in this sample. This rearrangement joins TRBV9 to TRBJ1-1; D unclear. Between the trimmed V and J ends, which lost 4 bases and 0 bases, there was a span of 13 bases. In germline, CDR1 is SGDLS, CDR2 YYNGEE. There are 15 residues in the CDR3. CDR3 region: CASSPSRTMNTEAFF. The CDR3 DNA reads TGTGCCAGCAGCCCCAGCAGGACCATGAACACTGAAGCTTTCTTT.

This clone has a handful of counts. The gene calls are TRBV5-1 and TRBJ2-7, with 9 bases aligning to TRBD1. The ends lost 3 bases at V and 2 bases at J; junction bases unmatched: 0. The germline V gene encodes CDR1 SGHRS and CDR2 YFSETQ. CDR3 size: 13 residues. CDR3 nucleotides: TGCGCCAGCAGCTGGGACAGGGCCTACGAGCAGTACTTC. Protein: CASSWDRAYEQYF.

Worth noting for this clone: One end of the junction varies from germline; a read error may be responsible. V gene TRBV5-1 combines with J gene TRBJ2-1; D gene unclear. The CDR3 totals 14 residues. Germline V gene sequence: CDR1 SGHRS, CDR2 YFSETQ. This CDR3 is CANSPLVGNNEQFF. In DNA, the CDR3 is TGCGCCAACAGCCCCCTGGTAGGGAACAATGAGCAGTTCTTC. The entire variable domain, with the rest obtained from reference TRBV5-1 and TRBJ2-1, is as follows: KAGVTQTPRYLIKTRGQQVTLSCSPISGHRSVSWYQQTPGQGLQFLFEYFSETQRNKGNFPGRFSGRQFSNSRSEMNVSTLELGDSALYLCANSPLVGNNEQFFGPGTRLTVL.

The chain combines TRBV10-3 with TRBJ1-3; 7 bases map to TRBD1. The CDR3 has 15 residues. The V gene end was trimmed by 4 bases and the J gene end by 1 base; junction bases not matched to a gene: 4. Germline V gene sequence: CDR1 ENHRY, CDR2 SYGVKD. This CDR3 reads CAISALQGSGNTIYF. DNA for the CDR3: TGTGCCATCAGTGCCCTACAGGGGTCTGGAAACACCATATATTTT.

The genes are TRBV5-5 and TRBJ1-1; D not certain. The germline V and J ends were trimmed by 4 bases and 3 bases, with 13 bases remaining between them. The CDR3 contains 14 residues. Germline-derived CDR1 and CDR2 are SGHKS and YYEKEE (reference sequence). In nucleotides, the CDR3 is TGTGCCAGCAGCCCTCTGGTAGCGGACACTGAAGCTTTCTTT. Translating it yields CASSPLVADTEAFF. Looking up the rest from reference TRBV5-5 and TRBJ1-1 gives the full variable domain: DAGVTQSPTHLIKTRGQQVTLRCSPISGHKSVSWYQQVLGQGPQFIFQYYEKEERGRGNFPDRFSARQFPNYSSELNVNALLLGDSALYLCASSPLVADTEAFFGQGTRLTVV.

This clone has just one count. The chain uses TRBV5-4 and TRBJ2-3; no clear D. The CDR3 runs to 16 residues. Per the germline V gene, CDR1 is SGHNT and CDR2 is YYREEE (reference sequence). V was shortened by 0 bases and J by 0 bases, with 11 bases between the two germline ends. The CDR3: CASSLGVGPSTDTQYF. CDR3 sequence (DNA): TGTGCCAGCAGCTTGGGGGTAGGGCCTAGCACAGATACGCAGTATTTT.